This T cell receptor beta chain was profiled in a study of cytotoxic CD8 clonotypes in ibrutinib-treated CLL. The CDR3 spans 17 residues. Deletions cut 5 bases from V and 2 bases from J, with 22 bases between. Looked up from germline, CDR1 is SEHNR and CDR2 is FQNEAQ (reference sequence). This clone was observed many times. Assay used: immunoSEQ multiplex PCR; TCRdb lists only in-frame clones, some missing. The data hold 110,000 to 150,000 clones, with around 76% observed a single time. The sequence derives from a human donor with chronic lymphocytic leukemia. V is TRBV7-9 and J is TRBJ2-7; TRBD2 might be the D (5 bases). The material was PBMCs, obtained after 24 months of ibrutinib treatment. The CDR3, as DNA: TGTGCCAGCAGCCAACCCCCTCGGGTAGCGCCAACCTACGAGCAGTACTTC. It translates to CASSQPPRVAPTYEQYF.